This entry features one TCR beta chain sequence. It has no known antigen specificity. Base quality data are lacking; no much larger clone is found one base away. The germline V gene yields WSHSY for CDR1 and SAAADI for CDR2. The CDR3 goes from the cysteine to the phenylalanine over 15 residues. This entry keeps only the CDR3 DNA: 45 bases, framed from base 1. V lost 6 bases and J lost 6 bases, and the count of bases not matched to a germline gene is 12. This record belongs to a study of blood T cell repertoires in COVID-19 (dated by TCRdb to between 2020 and 2021). A note on the overall study: Samples covering the acute and convalescent phases of COVID-19 were provided by collaborators in the United States, Italy and Spain. The prospective study material was composed of cDNA or gDNA derived from T cells, B-cell-depleted T cells, or PBMCs. Subjects who had been exposed to COVID-19, were actively infected with it, or had recovered from it provided the deeply sampled blood TCRbeta repertoires that made up the dataset. A freely available public database, intended as a resource for researchers studying the immune response to SARS-CoV-2, is where the repertoires were released. Samples were obtained from the ongoing ImmuneRACE study (first 160 participants) and from about 1,300 subjects provided by 6 global collaborators. Sample metadata almost always included a de-identified subject ID, COVID-19 status, age in years and sex. HLA class I and class II types, where available, came from metadata supplied by the sample provider rather than from assay-based typing.

Overall results and qualifications from the work: The amount of clinical and demographic metadata varied by source and participant and was provided uncurated.

Samples from volunteer blood donors who had recovered from COVID-19 were contributed by a second Seattle source. Whole blood was collected in K2EDTA tubes by collaborating institutions according to the institutions' own protocols. For TCRbeta analysis, collaborators shipped samples as frozen whole blood, isolated PBMCs, or DNA extracted from either of those sample types. The immunoSEQ Assay, a bias-controlled multiplex PCR, was used to amplify TCRbeta CDR3 regions from genomic DNA. For the original study's pipeline: Nucleated cell counts per sample were estimated from amplification of reference gene primers within the assay. To quantify the absolute abundance of each unique TCRbeta CDR3 rearrangement, sequence reads were collapsed and filtered. For each sample, productive Simpson clonality was calculated by taking the square root of Simpson's diversity index across productive rearrangements. Held by TCRdb, this immuneACCESS table contains in-frame sequences only and omits some clones. Under half of the omission traces to an unresolved V gene where checked; the cause of the rest is unknown. Clone size and the V and J calls come from that table; the DNA yielded D and trimming. Recorded for this sample are 200,000 or so clones; around 83% of them occurred a single time. The ten biggest clones cover over 2.5% of the sample.

This TCR derives from a man aged 45 to 65 who had recovered from COVID-19. The rearranged chain carries TRBV10-2 and TRBJ1-2, with 8 bases in between that match TRBD1. Material: peripheral blood. The DNA is TGCGCCAGCAGGCTCAACAGGGGGGTTCCGGATGGCTACACCTTC. Its product reads: CASRLNRGVPDGYTF.